These T cell receptor beta chains were read from a single sample in a study of T-cell memory formation after mild COVID-19. TCRdb reprocessed the 5' RACE reads via MiXCR and lists one record per CDR3 protein. The sample consists of around 340,000 distinct CDR3 sequences, approximately 15% of them appearing once. Sequenced: PBMCs or a T cell subset sorted from them (not recorded which). These receptors were obtained from a man aged 18 to 30 who had mild COVID-19 (a few samples of this study predate the infection). Cell type and time point are not known. Both conserved end residues are part of each CDR3. The order of the fields is D gene, clone size, J gene, V gene, CDR3 protein, CDR3 DNA. D genes are given only for firm matches. The size field is filled for only some rows; it gives once, few, many or a size class.

d_gene: TRBD2; abundance: many; j_gene: TRBJ2-1; v_gene: TRBV3-1; CDR3aa: CASTGTSGGSYNEQFF; CDR3nt: TGTGCCAGCACGGGGACTAGCGGGGGCTCCTACAATGAGCAGTTCTTC
d_gene: .; abundance: .; j_gene: TRBJ2-7; v_gene: TRBV11-2; CDR3aa: CASSLYAGTYEQYF; CDR3nt: TGTGCCAGCAGCTTATACGCAGGGACCTACGAGCAGTACTTC
d_gene: .; abundance: few; j_gene: TRBJ2-3; v_gene: TRBV10-3; CDR3aa: CAISGGKATDTQYF; CDR3nt: TGTGCCATCAGTGGGGGGAAGGCCACAGATACGCAGTATTTT
d_gene: .; abundance: many; j_gene: TRBJ2-2; v_gene: TRBV4-2; CDR3aa: CASSLGATSANTGELFF; CDR3nt: TGTGCCAGCAGCCTTGGAGCGACTAGTGCGAACACCGGGGAGCTGTTTTTT
d_gene: TRBD1; abundance: few; j_gene: TRBJ1-1; v_gene: TRBV12-3/TRBV12-4; CDR3aa: CASRPTGMVTEAFF; CDR3nt: TGTGCCAGCAGACCGACAGGGATGGTCACTGAAGCTTTCTTT
d_gene: .; abundance: few; j_gene: TRBJ2-7; v_gene: TRBV11-2; CDR3aa: CASSFPVSSYEQYF; CDR3nt: TGTGCCAGCAGCTTCCCGGTGAGCTCCTACGAGCAGTACTTC
d_gene: .; abundance: few; j_gene: TRBJ1-6; v_gene: TRBV7-2; CDR3aa: CASSLDSGGSNSPLHF; CDR3nt: TGTGCCAGCAGCTTAGATTCGGGGGGTAGTAATTCACCCCTCCACTTT
d_gene: TRBD1; abundance: few; j_gene: TRBJ1-4; v_gene: TRBV12-3/TRBV12-4; CDR3aa: CASRRQGSNEKLFF; CDR3nt: TGTGCCAGCAGACGACAGGGTTCTAATGAAAAACTGTTTTTT
d_gene: .; abundance: few; j_gene: TRBJ1-1; v_gene: TRBV7-2; CDR3aa: CASSFGQGMAEAFF; CDR3nt: TGTGCCAGCAGCTTCGGGCAGGGGATGGCTGAAGCTTTCTTT
d_gene: .; abundance: many; j_gene: TRBJ2-2; v_gene: TRBV10-2; CDR3aa: CASSHTGELFF; CDR3nt: TGCGCCAGCAGCCACACCGGGGAGCTGTTTTTT
d_gene: TRBD1; abundance: .; j_gene: TRBJ2-1; v_gene: TRBV28; CDR3aa: CATVGTGNNEQFF; CDR3nt: TGTGCCACTGTTGGGACAGGCAACAATGAGCAGTTCTTC
d_gene: .; abundance: few; j_gene: TRBJ1-1; v_gene: TRBV3-1; CDR3aa: CASSPPQRTEAFF; CDR3nt: TGTGCCAGCAGCCCGCCTCAACGGACTGAAGCTTTCTTT
d_gene: .; abundance: few; j_gene: TRBJ2-2; v_gene: TRBV27; CDR3aa: CASSRGSGELFF; CDR3nt: TGTGCCAGCAGTAGGGGATCCGGGGAGCTGTTTTTT
d_gene: .; abundance: .; j_gene: TRBJ2-3; v_gene: TRBV27; CDR3aa: CASSHGLLSTDTQYF; CDR3nt: TGTGCCAGCAGTCACGGACTGCTTAGCACAGATACGCAGTATTTT
d_gene: TRBD2; abundance: few; j_gene: TRBJ2-1; v_gene: TRBV7-2; CDR3aa: CASSLLAGPSYNEQFF; CDR3nt: TGTGCCAGCAGCTTGTTAGCGGGGCCGTCCTACAATGAGCAGTTCTTC
d_gene: .; abundance: .; j_gene: TRBJ1-1; v_gene: TRBV19; CDR3aa: CASSLESPGHTEAFF; CDR3nt: TGTGCCAGTAGTTTGGAGAGTCCGGGACACACTGAAGCTTTCTTT
d_gene: .; abundance: .; j_gene: TRBJ1-1; v_gene: TRBV7-9; CDR3aa: CASSLNQGVGEAFF; CDR3nt: TGTGCCAGCAGCTTGAATCAGGGAGTGGGTGAAGCTTTCTTT
d_gene: .; abundance: few; j_gene: TRBJ2-3; v_gene: TRBV9; CDR3aa: CASSVAGTRPHTQYF; CDR3nt: TGTGCCAGCAGCGTTGCCGGGACCCGGCCCCATACGCAGTATTTT
d_gene: .; abundance: many; j_gene: TRBJ2-1; v_gene: TRBV6-2/TRBV6-3; CDR3aa: CATRWAGASYNEQFF; CDR3nt: TGTGCCACCAGGTGGGCGGGGGCGTCCTACAATGAGCAGTTCTTC
d_gene: .; abundance: many; j_gene: TRBJ1-6; v_gene: TRBV6-1; CDR3aa: CASSRGGTARSPLHF; CDR3nt: TGTGCCAGCAGTAGGGGGGGTACGGCAAGATCACCCCTCCACTTT
d_gene: .; abundance: many; j_gene: TRBJ1-2; v_gene: TRBV6-5; CDR3aa: CASRAGQFYGYTF; CDR3nt: TGTGCCAGCAGAGCCGGACAGTTCTATGGCTACACCTTC
d_gene: .; abundance: .; j_gene: TRBJ2-7; v_gene: TRBV6-5; CDR3aa: CASRPTGRDEQYF; CDR3nt: TGTGCCAGCAGGCCTACAGGGAGGGACGAGCAGTACTTC
d_gene: .; abundance: .; j_gene: TRBJ2-5; v_gene: TRBV19; CDR3aa: CASSIDLQVQETQYF; CDR3nt: TGTGCCAGTAGTATAGACCTCCAAGTACAAGAGACCCAGTACTTC
d_gene: TRBD1; abundance: .; j_gene: TRBJ1-2; v_gene: TRBV5-1; CDR3aa: CASSLGGTGDYGYTF; CDR3nt: TGCGCCAGCAGCTTGGGTGGGACAGGGGACTATGGCTACACCTTC
d_gene: .; abundance: .; j_gene: TRBJ2-7; v_gene: TRBV7-6; CDR3aa: CASSLYGPNEQYF; CDR3nt: TGTGCCAGCAGCTTATACGGGCCCAACGAGCAGTACTTC
d_gene: TRBD1; abundance: few; j_gene: TRBJ1-1; v_gene: TRBV5-1; CDR3aa: CASRFDTGGRKEAFF; CDR3nt: TGCGCCAGCAGATTTGATACAGGGGGCCGAAAGGAAGCTTTCTTT
d_gene: TRBD1; abundance: many; j_gene: TRBJ1-4; v_gene: TRBV12-3/TRBV12-4; CDR3aa: CASSTWARGNEKLFF; CDR3nt: TGTGCCAGCAGTACTTGGGCCAGGGGGAATGAAAAACTGTTTTTT
d_gene: .; abundance: few; j_gene: TRBJ2-7; v_gene: TRBV7-2; CDR3aa: CASSPRGADEQYF; CDR3nt: TGTGCCAGCAGCCCCCGGGGAGCGGACGAGCAGTACTTC
d_gene: TRBD2; abundance: many; j_gene: TRBJ2-2; v_gene: TRBV7-8; CDR3aa: CASSQRLAAGELFF; CDR3nt: TGTGCCAGCAGCCAACGACTAGCGGCCGGGGAGCTGTTTTTT
d_gene: TRBD1; abundance: .; j_gene: TRBJ1-2; v_gene: TRBV19; CDR3aa: CASSRQQGNYGYTF; CDR3nt: TGTGCCAGTAGTCGTCAACAGGGGAACTATGGCTACACCTTC
d_gene: TRBD1; abundance: many; j_gene: TRBJ1-6; v_gene: TRBV20-1; CDR3aa: CRGQGDSPLHF; CDR3nt: TGCAGGGGACAGGGTGATTCACCCCTCCACTTT
d_gene: .; abundance: .; j_gene: TRBJ1-1; v_gene: TRBV4-3; CDR3aa: CASSQDLARTEAFF; CDR3nt: TGCGCCAGCAGCCAAGATTTGGCCCGTACTGAAGCTTTCTTT
d_gene: .; abundance: few; j_gene: TRBJ2-2; v_gene: TRBV7-9; CDR3aa: CASSSRGGGTGELFF; CDR3nt: TGTGCCAGCAGCAGTCGTGGGGGTGGCACCGGGGAGCTGTTTTTT
d_gene: .; abundance: few; j_gene: TRBJ1-5; v_gene: TRBV5-1; CDR3aa: CASSLGSREPQHF; CDR3nt: TGCGCCAGCAGCTTGGGGTCCAGGGAGCCCCAGCATTTT
d_gene: .; abundance: few; j_gene: TRBJ2-5; v_gene: TRBV5-4; CDR3aa: CATMREYQETQYF; CDR3nt: TGTGCCACCATGAGAGAGTACCAAGAGACCCAGTACTTC
d_gene: .; abundance: many; j_gene: TRBJ1-2; v_gene: TRBV10-3; CDR3aa: CAISESPVRGSGGYTF; CDR3nt: TGTGCCATCAGTGAGTCGCCCGTCCGGGGGAGCGGAGGCTACACCTTC
d_gene: .; abundance: .; j_gene: TRBJ1-5; v_gene: TRBV10-3; CDR3aa: CAISESGANNQPQHF; CDR3nt: TGTGCCATCAGTGAGTCAGGAGCTAACAATCAGCCCCAGCATTTT
d_gene: TRBD2; abundance: few; j_gene: TRBJ2-2; v_gene: TRBV24-1; CDR3aa: CATGGAGELFF; CDR3nt: TGTGCCACTGGGGGGGCCGGGGAGCTGTTTTTT
d_gene: .; abundance: few; j_gene: TRBJ2-5; v_gene: TRBV5-6; CDR3aa: CASSLLWGLRETQYF; CDR3nt: TGTGCCAGCAGTCTTCTCTGGGGGCTCAGGGAGACCCAGTACTTC
d_gene: TRBD1; abundance: many; j_gene: TRBJ1-6; v_gene: TRBV4-2; CDR3aa: CASSQEWQGADNSPLHF; CDR3nt: TGTGCCAGCAGCCAAGAATGGCAGGGGGCGGATAATTCACCCCTCCACTTT
d_gene: .; abundance: .; j_gene: TRBJ2-5; v_gene: TRBV5-6; CDR3aa: CASSSITVQETQYF; CDR3nt: TGTGCCAGCAGCTCCATTACAGTACAAGAGACCCAGTACTTC
d_gene: .; abundance: few; j_gene: TRBJ2-3; v_gene: TRBV4-2; CDR3aa: CASSQSPPDTQYF; CDR3nt: TGTGCCAGCAGCCAATCCCCGCCAGATACGCAGTATTTT
d_gene: .; abundance: few; j_gene: TRBJ1-6; v_gene: TRBV25-1; CDR3aa: CASSELDSYNSPLHF; CDR3nt: TGTGCCAGCAGTGAGCTCGACTCCTATAATTCACCCCTCCACTTT
d_gene: TRBD2; abundance: few; j_gene: TRBJ2-7; v_gene: TRBV6-1; CDR3aa: CASSGPGLAASYEQYF; CDR3nt: TGTGCCAGCAGTGGACCGGGACTAGCGGCTTCCTACGAGCAGTACTTC
d_gene: .; abundance: .; j_gene: TRBJ2-5; v_gene: TRBV28; CDR3aa: CASSLLANQETQYF; CDR3nt: TGTGCCAGCAGTTTACTAGCGAATCAAGAGACCCAGTACTTC
d_gene: .; abundance: .; j_gene: TRBJ1-2; v_gene: TRBV12-3/TRBV12-4; CDR3aa: CASSSKQNYGYTF; CDR3nt: TGTGCCAGCAGTTCGAAACAGAACTATGGCTACACCTTC
d_gene: .; abundance: .; j_gene: TRBJ1-5; v_gene: TRBV27; CDR3aa: CASRYRGRNQPQHF; CDR3nt: TGTGCCAGCAGATATAGGGGTCGCAATCAGCCCCAGCATTTT
d_gene: TRBD1; abundance: few; j_gene: TRBJ2-5; v_gene: TRBV7-2; CDR3aa: CASSDRGSRETQYF; CDR3nt: TGTGCCAGCAGCGACAGGGGATCGCGAGAGACCCAGTACTTC